A few counts support the clone carrying this TCR beta chain. The sample comes from a study of regulatory T cells in long-lasting Graves disease. V was clipped by 7 bases and J by 6 bases; unmatched bases: 7. CDR3 size: 14 residues. Germline V lookup: CDR1 MDHEN, CDR2 SYDVKM. Time point defined: persistent/refractory GD, antithyroid drugs over 5 years with positive TRAb. The TCR library was made from RNA extracted from PBMCs. Combining iRepertoire HTBI primers with Arm-PCR of CDR3 regions, the authors built TCR beta libraries. MiXCR, run by TCRdb on the multiplex PCR reads, gives a single entry per CDR3 protein. This table holds under 500,000 distinct CDR3 sequences, around 21% found once.

The starting material was peripheral blood mononuclear cells (PBMCs), obtained when the disease was refractory, from a patient treated with antithyroid drugs. This chain connects TRBV28 to TRBJ1-5; TRBD1 aligns across 9 bases. The clonotype originates from a female donor with Graves disease. CDR3: CASTSTGGLQPQHF. CDR3 in DNA: TGTGCCAGCACCTCGACAGGGGGTCTTCAGCCCCAGCATTTT.